This T cell receptor (beta chain) was profiled in a study of tumor-infiltrating lymphocytes in primary liver carcinoma. About this clonotype: Its matching antigen is unknown. This may come from a read error, since a much larger clone is one base off.

Co-extraction of RNA and DNA was performed on roughly 20-33 mg of unsorted bulk tissue. Donors underwent surgery for histopathologically diagnosed primary liver carcinoma. No patient had received treatment, and all had chronic HBV infection. The template, about 540 ng total RNA, yielded TCR beta cDNA made with a constant-region primer. Modified slightly, ARM-PCR produced TCR beta libraries over three nested multiplex PCR rounds. Investigators reported that the first two PCR rounds, at roughly 10 cycles each, used TRBV1-TRBV30 forward primers with a C-beta reverse primer. TCRdb independently ran MiXCR on the multiplex PCR reads; one entry per CDR3 protein. The sample has roughly 120,000 distinct CDR3 sequences, around two thirds seen once. Study outcomes and limitations: The overlap of tumor-adjacent and tumor-blood pairs was smaller than that of tumor region pairs. When set against blood, tumors had a significantly higher top-250-clone fraction (p = 0.039).

The germline V gene has CDR1 MNHEY and CDR2 SVGAGI. The CDR3 runs 15 residues. Trimming took 2 bases from V and 0 from J, leaving 11 bases between them. The chain links TRBV6-5 to TRBJ2-7; D is ambiguous. Sample: liver tumor tissue from sampling region 1. The subset was: tumor region T1, superior pole. The origin of this receptor is a woman aged 55 to 70 with primary liver carcinoma and hepatitis B virus infection. The CDR3, as DNA: TGTGCCAGCAGTTACCTCTTCAGGTCCTCCTACGAGCAGTACTTC. Translation: CASSYLFRSSYEQYF.